Below, 17 T cell receptor beta chains from the same sample are listed, as sequenced in a study of shared clonotypes between healthy human individuals. Using immunoSEQ multiplex PCR, the repertoire was profiled, and TCRdb retains in-frame clones only, with some absent. The data contain 2 million to 2.5 million clones, approximately 96% of them seen just once; the ten biggest clones take up approximately 0.13%. Sequencing was performed on naive CD4+ T cells sorted from blood. The subset denotes: CD45RA+ positively selected. The receptors come from a man aged 18 to 30 in good health.

This sequence joins TRBV9 and TRBJ1-2; D gene ambiguous. This CDR3 region has 15 residues. Germline loops: CDR1 SGDLS, CDR2 YYNGEE. The ends were cut back, 0 bases at V and 8 bases at J, with 17 bases in the middle. The CDR3 nucleotides read TGTGCCAGCAGCGTAGATTCGGAGGGAAGAGGGGGCTACACCTTC. The encoded protein is CASSVDSEGRGGYTF.

The J gene is TRBJ1-4, the V gene TRBV6-4; D is perhaps TRBD1 (6 bases). V lost 2 bases, J lost 0 bases, and 10 bases lay in between. Germline V lookup: CDR1 MRHNA, CDR2 SNTAGT. The CDR3 sequence is 16 residues long. The CDR3 DNA sequence: TGTGCCAGCAGTGACCTCCGACAGGCAACTAATGAAAAACTGTTTTTT. This translates into CASSDLRQATNEKLFF.

The J gene is TRBJ2-3, the V gene TRBV7-9, with unresolved D. In germline, CDR1 is SEHNR, CDR2 FQNEAQ (reference sequence). Trimming took 4 bases from V and 1 from J, leaving 12 bases between them. The CDR3 consists of 15 residues. In nucleotides, the CDR3 is TGTGCCAGCAGCTCCTCCGTATCCCGCACAGATACGCAGTATTTT. Its protein product is CASSSSVSRTDTQYF.

This rearrangement joins TRBV7-2 to TRBJ2-7, with a possible D match to TRBD1 (6 bases). Germline V gene sequence: CDR1 SGHTA, CDR2 FQGNSA. This CDR3 has 17 residues. Between the trimmed V and J ends, which lost 0 bases and 0 bases, there was a span of 15 bases. The CDR3 reads CASSLAASGAGSYEQYF. For the CDR3, the DNA is TGTGCCAGCAGCTTAGCGGCTTCAGGGGCCGGCTCCTACGAGCAGTACTTC.

The V call is TRBV6-6, the J call TRBJ1-5; D gene ambiguous. The CDR3 is 11 residues long. Germline V gene data show CDR1 as MNHNY and CDR2 as SVGAGI (reference sequence). V was cut by 5 bases and J by 5 bases, with 4 bases left in between. DNA for the CDR3: TGTGCCAGCAGTCGGGATCAGCCCCAGCATTTT. Amino acid sequence: CASSRDQPQHF.

The chain links TRBV11-2 to TRBJ1-2; D perhaps matches TRBD1 (5 bases). V was cut by 2 bases and J by 7 bases, with 11 bases left in between. The CDR3 totals 13 residues. The germline CDR1 and CDR2 sequences are SGHAT and FQNNGV. CDR3 sequence: CASSLRPGGGYTF. CDR3 nucleotides: TGTGCCAGCAGCTTAAGGCCTGGGGGTGGCTACACCTTC. Looking up the rest from reference TRBV11-2 and TRBJ1-2 gives the full variable domain: EAGVAQSPRYKIIEKRQSVAFWCNPISGHATLYWYQQILGQGPKLLIQFQNNGVVDDSQLPKDRFSAERLKGVDSTLKIQPAKLEDSAVYLCASSLRPGGGYTFGSGTRLTVV.

This clone has only a few counts. CDR3 DNA sequence: TGTGCCAGTAGTGTCCGGGAGCTCACCGGGGAGCTGTTTTTT. It is translated as CASSVRELTGELFF. The genes are TRBV19 and TRBJ2-2, with a weak D call TRBD2 (6 bases). The ends were cut back, 5 bases at V and 4 bases at J, with 11 bases in the middle. Looked up from germline, CDR1 is LNHDA and CDR2 is SQIVND (reference sequence). This CDR3 has 14 amino acids.

The J gene is TRBJ1-2, the V gene TRBV7-2; 12 bases are a match to TRBD1. V shed 8 bases, J shed 4 bases, and the junction held 8 bases outside the gene matches. Germline loops: CDR1 SGHTA, CDR2 FQGNSA. The CDR3 has 15 residues. The CDR3 DNA is TGTGCCAGCGCGGGACAGGGGGCTTTGGTCTATGGCTACACCTTC. Residues: CASAGQGALVYGYTF.

The chain couples TRBV4-3 to TRBJ2-1, with TRBD2 as a possible D gene (5 bases). The CDR3 consists of 19 residues. The V and J ends lost 4 bases and 9 bases respectively, with 31 bases between them. The germline CDR1 and CDR2 sequences are LGHNA and YSLEER. The chain's CDR3 is CASSRSPGWSGGSLGEQFF. CDR3 sequence (DNA): TGCGCCAGCAGCCGGTCCCCGGGGTGGTCAGGCGGGTCCTTGGGTGAGCAGTTCTTC.

This clone was seen only once. CDR3 region: CASSIAAVNYGYTF. The CDR3 DNA reads TGTGCCAGTAGTATTGCGGCCGTGAACTATGGCTACACCTTC. J is TRBJ1-2 and V is TRBV19; D ambiguous. The CDR3 has 14 residues. Germline V lookup: CDR1 LNHDA, CDR2 SQIVND (reference sequence). With 3 bases removed from V and 2 bases from J, the gap between germline ends came to 10 bases.

The chain links TRBV15 to TRBJ2-1; 8 bases fit TRBD2. Trimming took 5 bases from V and 6 from J; bases not matched to a gene: 6. Looked up from germline, CDR1 is LNHNV and CDR2 is YYDKDF (reference sequence). This CDR3 comprises 14 residues. CDR3 sequence: CATSWGLVGNEQFF. The CDR3 nucleotides read TGTGCCACCAGCTGGGGACTAGTGGGCAATGAGCAGTTCTTC. Drawing the rest from reference TRBV15 and TRBJ2-1, the complete variable domain is DAMVIQNPRYQVTQFGKPVTLSCSQTLNHNVMYWYQQKSSQAPKLLFHYYDKDFNNEADTPDNFQSRRPNTSFCFLDIRSPGLGDTAMYLCATSWGLVGNEQFFGPGTRLTVL.

V gene TRBV2 combines with J gene TRBJ1-6, with a possible D match to TRBD1 (5 bases). This CDR3 has 13 amino acids. The ends were cut back, 4 bases at V and 6 bases at J, with 7 bases in the middle. Germline V gives CDR1 SNHLY, CDR2 FYNNEI. The CDR3 spells CASSGQRNSPLHF. As DNA, the CDR3 is TGTGCCAGCAGTGGACAGCGTAATTCACCCCTCCACTTT.

The chain has TRBV28 and TRBJ2-7; 9 nucleotides match TRBD1. The CDR3 extends over 15 amino acids. Germline CDR1 is MDHEN and CDR2 is SYDVKM. J lost 2 bases, V lost 4 bases, and 6 bases had no gene match. The CDR3 region is CASSSGQGPTYEQYF. DNA for the CDR3: TGTGCCAGCAGTTCGGGACAGGGCCCGACCTACGAGCAGTACTTC.

This clone was found once. The chain employs TRBV6-6 and TRBJ1-1; TRBD1 matches at 9 bases. The length of the CDR3 is 15 residues. The trim removed 4 bases at V and 5 bases at J, leaving 8 bases unmatched. Germline V gene data show CDR1 as MNHNY and CDR2 as SVGAGI (reference sequence). For the CDR3, the DNA is TGTGCCAGCAGTTCCAAGACAGGGGGTGGGACTGAAGCTTTCTTT. Its protein is CASSSKTGGGTEAFF.

The CDR3 spells CASSPLTIGNQPQHF. The CDR3 DNA reads as TGTGCCAGCAGCCCCCTCACGATTGGCAATCAGCCCCAGCATTTT. This chain uses TRBV6-1 with TRBJ1-5; the D is unclear. CDR3 length: 15 amino acids. The V gene's germline CDR1 is MNHNS and CDR2 SASEGT. Trimming left V 6 bases short and J 2 bases short, with 14 bases between.

V is TRBV30 and J is TRBJ2-5; 12 positions agree with TRBD1. Germline CDR1 and CDR2: GTSNPN and SVGIG (reference sequence). This CDR3 comprises 17 residues. The V segment lost 2 bases and the J segment 5 bases; nucleotides outside the gene matches: 12. Here the CDR3 reads CAWSKGRRDRGLETQYF. The CDR3 DNA is TGTGCCTGGAGTAAAGGGCGCAGGGACAGGGGGCTCGAGACCCAGTACTTC. The variable domain in full, completed from reference TRBV30 and TRBJ2-5, reads SQTIHQWPATLVQPVGSPLSLECTVEGTSNPNLYWYRQAAGRGLQLLFYSVGIGQISSEVPQNLSASRPQDRQFILSSKKLLLSDSGFYLCAWSKGRRDRGLETQYFGPGTRLLVL.

This clone appeared once. V gene TRBV28 combines with J gene TRBJ2-5; TRBD2 is a possible D gene (6 bases). V was trimmed by 6 bases and J by 2 bases, leaving 25 bases between them. There are 18 residues in the CDR3. The germline CDR1 and CDR2 sequences are MDHEN and SYDVKM. The CDR3 loop is CASSQMDGTTRRQETQYF. CDR3 coding DNA: TGTGCCAGCAGCCAAATGGACGGGACGACTAGGAGGCAAGAGACCCAGTACTTC.